This T cell receptor beta chain appears in the sequencing data of a study of blood T cell repertoires in COVID-19. The wider study: COVID-19 samples collected from the United States, Italy and Spain covered acute and convalescent phases. PBMCs, B-cell-depleted T cells, or T cells were the source of the cDNA or gDNA that made up the material.

Trimming removed 4 bases at V and 8 bases at J, with 15 bases between. Germline V gene sequence: CDR1 GTSNPN, CDR2 SVGIG (reference sequence). The CDR3 covers 13 residues. In the original workflow: Using reference gene primer amplification, nucleated cell counts were estimated. Clones were read by immunoSEQ multiplex PCR, and TCRdb kept only the in-frame ones, dropping some. The DNA gave D and trimming, while V, J and clone size come from that table. The top ten hold 4.3% of the sample, which has approximately 130,000 clones, more than 80% seen once. Sequencing was performed on peripheral blood. This chain links TRBV30 with TRBJ2-1; possible D gene TRBD1, 5 bases. The sequence was obtained from a human donor in a cohort sampled during active COVID-19. CDR3: CAWNRLVVYEQFF. CDR3 coding DNA: TGTGCCTGGAACAGGTTGGTGGTCTATGAGCAGTTCTTC.